This TCR beta chain was identified during a study of blood T cell repertoires in COVID-19. Study-wide background: The samples span acute and convalescent COVID-19 from the United States, Italy and Spain. From T cells, B-cell-depleted T cells, or PBMCs came the material, which was cDNA or gDNA.

Germline V lookup: CDR1 MNHNS, CDR2 SASEGT. The CDR3 runs to 15 residues. V lost 2 bases and J lost 7, with 15 bases in between. Ten or more counts support this clone. TCRdb keeps only in-frame clones here, not all; method: immunoSEQ multiplex PCR. The sample contains approximately 110,000 clones, around 84% of which appear only once. The chain carries TRBV6-1 and TRBJ1-5; D not certain. This clonotype was obtained from a human donor in a cohort sampled during active COVID-19. The sample consisted of peripheral blood. CDR3 in amino acids: CASSERAGVFQPQHF. The CDR3 DNA is TGTGCCAGCAGTGAACGTGCTGGAGTATTCCAGCCCCAGCATTTT.